This T cell receptor beta chain derives from a study of blood T cell repertoires in COVID-19. Study summary: Specimens from acute and convalescent COVID-19 originated in the United States, Italy and Spain.

Authors' methods: Amplification of reference gene primers was used by the study to estimate nucleated cell counts. The protocol was immunoSEQ multiplex PCR, while the TCRdb copy is restricted to in-frame clones and leaves out a portion. That table furnishes V, J and clone size, whereas the DNA furnished D and trimming. The table lists roughly 130,000 clones, roughly 77% of them singletons. V lost 1 base and J lost 5; bases outside the gene matches: 5. Germline V gene sequence: CDR1 LNHDA, CDR2 SQIVND (reference sequence). The length of the CDR3 is 15 residues. The sequenced sample was peripheral blood. The receptor's source is a woman aged 65 to 85 with COVID-19, enrolled during active disease. The chain links TRBV19 to TRBJ2-3; 8 bases are a match to TRBD2. CDR3 nucleotides: TGTGCCAGTAGTATAGTAGCGGGGCCTCTAGATACGCAGTATTTT. This gives the protein CASSIVAGPLDTQYF.